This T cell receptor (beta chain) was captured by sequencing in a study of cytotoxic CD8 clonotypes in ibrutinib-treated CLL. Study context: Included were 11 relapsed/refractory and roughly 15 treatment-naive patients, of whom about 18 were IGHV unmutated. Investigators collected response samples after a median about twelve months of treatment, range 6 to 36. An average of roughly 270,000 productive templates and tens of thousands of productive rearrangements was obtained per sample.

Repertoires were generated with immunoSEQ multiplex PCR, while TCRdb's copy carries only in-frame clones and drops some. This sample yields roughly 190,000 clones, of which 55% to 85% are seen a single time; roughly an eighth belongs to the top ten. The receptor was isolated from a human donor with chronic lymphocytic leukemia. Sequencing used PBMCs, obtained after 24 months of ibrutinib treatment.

In DNA, the CDR3 is TGCGCCAGCAGCTTGGAGGCAGGGGGACGGTACGAGCAGTACTTC. Translation gives CASSLEAGGRYEQYF. V gene TRBV5-1 combines with J gene TRBJ2-7, with TRBD1 matching over 7 bases. Germline loops: CDR1 SGHRS, CDR2 YFSETQ. The J segment lost 4 bases and the V segment lost 0 bases, leaving 7 bases of the junction unmatched. The CDR3 covers 15 residues.